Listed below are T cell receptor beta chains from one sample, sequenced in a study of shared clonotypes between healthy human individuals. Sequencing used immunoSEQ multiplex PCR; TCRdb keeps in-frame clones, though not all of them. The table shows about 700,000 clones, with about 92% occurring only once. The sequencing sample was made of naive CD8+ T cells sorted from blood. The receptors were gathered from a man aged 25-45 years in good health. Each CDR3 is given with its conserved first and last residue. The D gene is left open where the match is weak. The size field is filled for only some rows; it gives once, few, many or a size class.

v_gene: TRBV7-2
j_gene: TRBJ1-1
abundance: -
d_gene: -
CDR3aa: CASSGHLANTEAFF
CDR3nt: TGTGCCAGCAGCGGACATCTAGCTAACACTGAAGCTTTCTTT

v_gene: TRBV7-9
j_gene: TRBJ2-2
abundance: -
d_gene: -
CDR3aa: CASSYPLAGSNTGELFF
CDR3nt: TGTGCCAGCAGCTATCCTTTGGCAGGTTCGAACACCGGGGAGCTGTTTTTT

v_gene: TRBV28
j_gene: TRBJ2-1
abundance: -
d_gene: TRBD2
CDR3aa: CASSLISSGNNEQFF
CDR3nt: TGTGCCAGCAGTTTAATCTCTAGCGGGAACAATGAGCAGTTCTTC

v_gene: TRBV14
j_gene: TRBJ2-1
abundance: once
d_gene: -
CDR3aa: CASSRTGKRDEQFF
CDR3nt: TGTGCCAGCAGCCGCACCGGGAAGCGGGATGAGCAGTTCTTC

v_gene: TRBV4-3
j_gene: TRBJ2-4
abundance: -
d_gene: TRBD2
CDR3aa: CASSQDHSGGAKNIQYF
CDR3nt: TGCGCCAGCAGCCAAGACCACTCGGGGGGAGCCAAAAACATTCAGTACTTC

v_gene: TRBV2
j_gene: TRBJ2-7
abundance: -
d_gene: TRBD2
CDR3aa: CASKGSGSYEQYF
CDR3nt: TGTGCCAGCAAGGGGAGCGGGAGTTACGAGCAGTACTTC

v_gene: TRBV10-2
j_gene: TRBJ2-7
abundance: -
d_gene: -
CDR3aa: CASKDLSYEQYF
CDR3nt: TGCGCCAGCAAGGACTTATCCTACGAGCAGTACTTC

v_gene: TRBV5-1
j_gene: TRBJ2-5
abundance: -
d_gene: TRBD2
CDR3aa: CASSPGLAGTQETQYF
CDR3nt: TGCGCCAGCAGCCCCGGACTAGCGGGCACACAAGAGACCCAGTACTTC

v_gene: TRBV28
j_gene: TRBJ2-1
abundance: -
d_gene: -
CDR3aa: CASSLTDSSYNEQFF
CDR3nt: TGTGCCAGCAGTTTGACAGATAGCTCCTACAATGAGCAGTTCTTC

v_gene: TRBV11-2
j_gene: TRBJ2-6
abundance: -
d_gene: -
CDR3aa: CASSLETGLGANVLTF
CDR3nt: TGTGCCAGCAGCTTAGAAACAGGGTTGGGGGCCAACGTCCTGACTTTC

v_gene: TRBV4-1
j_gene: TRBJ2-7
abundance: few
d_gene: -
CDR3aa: CASSQGSGVGYEQYF
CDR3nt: TGCGCCAGCAGCCAGGGCTCGGGAGTCGGTTACGAGCAGTACTTC

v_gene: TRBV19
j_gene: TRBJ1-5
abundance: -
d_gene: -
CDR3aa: CASSPDGYQPQHF
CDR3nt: TGTGCCAGTAGCCCCGACGGGTACCAGCCCCAGCATTTT

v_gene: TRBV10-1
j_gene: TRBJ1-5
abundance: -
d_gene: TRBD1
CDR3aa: CASSGTGSPLGNQPQHF
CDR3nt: TGCGCCAGCAGCGGGACAGGAAGCCCTTTAGGCAATCAGCCCCAGCATTTT

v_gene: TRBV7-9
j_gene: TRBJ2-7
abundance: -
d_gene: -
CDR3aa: CASSLAVGEQYF
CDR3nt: TGTGCCAGCAGCTTAGCCGTCGGCGAGCAGTACTTC

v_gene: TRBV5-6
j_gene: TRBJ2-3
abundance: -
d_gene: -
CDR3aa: CASSWATSTDTQYF
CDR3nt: TGTGCCAGCAGCTGGGCGACATCCACAGATACGCAGTATTTT

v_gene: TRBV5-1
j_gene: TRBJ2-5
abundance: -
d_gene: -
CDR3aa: CASSLPSSNLQETQYF
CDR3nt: TGCGCCAGCAGCTTGCCCAGTTCCAACCTCCAAGAGACCCAGTACTTC

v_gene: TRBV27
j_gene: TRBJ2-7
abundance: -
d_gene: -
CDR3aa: CASRGLGLYEQYF
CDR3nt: TGTGCCAGTCGGGGGTTAGGACTTTACGAGCAGTACTTC

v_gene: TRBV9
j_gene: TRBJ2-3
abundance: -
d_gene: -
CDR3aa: CASSVDAGSTDTQYF
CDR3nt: TGTGCCAGCAGCGTGGACGCAGGTAGCACAGATACGCAGTATTTT

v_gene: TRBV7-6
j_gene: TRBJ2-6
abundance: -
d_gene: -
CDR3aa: CASSLEAGSGANVLTF
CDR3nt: TGTGCCAGCAGCTTAGAAGCAGGGTCTGGGGCCAACGTCCTGACTTTC

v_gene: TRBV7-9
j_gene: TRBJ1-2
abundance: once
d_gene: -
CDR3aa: CASSPDTGNHGYTF
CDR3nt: TGTGCCAGCAGCCCAGACACAGGGAACCATGGCTACACCTTC

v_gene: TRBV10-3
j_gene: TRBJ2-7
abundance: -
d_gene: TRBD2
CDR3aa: CAISEWSGRADEQYF
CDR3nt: TGTGCCATCAGTGAGTGGAGCGGGAGGGCCGACGAGCAGTACTTC

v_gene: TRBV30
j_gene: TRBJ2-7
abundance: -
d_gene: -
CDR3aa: CAWSGLGDEQYF
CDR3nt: TGTGCCTGGAGTGGTTTGGGGGACGAGCAGTACTTC

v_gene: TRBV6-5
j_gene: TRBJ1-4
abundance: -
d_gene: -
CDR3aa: CASSYRMANEKLFF
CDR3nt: TGTGCCAGCAGTTATAGAATGGCCAATGAAAAACTGTTTTTT

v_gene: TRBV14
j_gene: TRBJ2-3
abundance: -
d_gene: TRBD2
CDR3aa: CASSRSLAGISSTDTQYF
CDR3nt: TGTGCCAGCAGCCGCAGCCTAGCGGGAATATCTAGCACAGATACGCAGTATTTT

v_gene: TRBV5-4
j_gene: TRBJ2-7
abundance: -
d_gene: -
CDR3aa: CASSLSTGRLNSYEQYF
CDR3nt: TGTGCCAGCAGCTTGTCCACAGGCCGCCTCAACTCCTACGAGCAGTACTTC

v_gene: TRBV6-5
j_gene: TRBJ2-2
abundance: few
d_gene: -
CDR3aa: CASSPHTGELFF
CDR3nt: TGTGCCAGCAGTCCCCACACCGGGGAGCTGTTTTTT

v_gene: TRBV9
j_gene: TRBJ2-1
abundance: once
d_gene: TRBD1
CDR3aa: CASSVAEQGARDEQFF
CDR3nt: TGTGCCAGCAGCGTAGCGGAACAGGGGGCGCGGGATGAGCAGTTCTTC

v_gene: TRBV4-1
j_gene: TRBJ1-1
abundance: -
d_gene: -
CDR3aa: CASSQEQAGEDTEAFF
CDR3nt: TGCGCCAGCAGCCAAGAACAGGCAGGGGAAGACACTGAAGCTTTCTTT

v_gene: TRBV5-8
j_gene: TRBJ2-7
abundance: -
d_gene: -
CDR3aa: CASSLGGRNRAYYEQYF
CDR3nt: TGTGCCAGCAGCTTGGGTGGGAGAAACAGGGCATACTACGAGCAGTACTTC

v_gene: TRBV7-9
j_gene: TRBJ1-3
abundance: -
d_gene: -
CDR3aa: CASNEVTLSGNTIYF
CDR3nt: TGTGCCAGCAATGAAGTGACTCTCTCTGGAAACACCATATATTTT

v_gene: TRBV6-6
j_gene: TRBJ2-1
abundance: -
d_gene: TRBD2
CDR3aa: CASSFSGTSGYNEQFF
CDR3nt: TGTGCCAGCAGTTTTAGCGGGACGTCGGGTTACAATGAGCAGTTCTTC

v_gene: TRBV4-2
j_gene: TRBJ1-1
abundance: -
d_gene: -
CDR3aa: CASSLIMNTEAFF
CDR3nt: TGTGCCAGCAGCTTAATAATGAACACTGAAGCTTTCTTT

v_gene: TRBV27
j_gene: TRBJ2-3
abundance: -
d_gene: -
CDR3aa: CASSSFTDTQYF
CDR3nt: TGTGCCAGCAGTTCTTTCACAGATACGCAGTATTTT

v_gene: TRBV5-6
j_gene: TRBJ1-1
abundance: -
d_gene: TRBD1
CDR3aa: CASSLGTDNTEAFF
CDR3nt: TGTGCCAGCAGCCTAGGGACAGACAACACTGAAGCTTTCTTT

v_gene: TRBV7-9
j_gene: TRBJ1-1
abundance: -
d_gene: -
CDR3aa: CASDVGVTEAFF
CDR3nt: TGTGCCAGCGACGTCGGGGTTACTGAAGCTTTCTTT

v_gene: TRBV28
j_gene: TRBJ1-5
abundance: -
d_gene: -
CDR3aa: CASRLQGNQPQHF
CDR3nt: TGTGCCAGCAGATTGCAGGGGAATCAGCCCCAGCATTTT